This T cell receptor beta chain originates from a study of blood T cell repertoires in COVID-19. About the study: Whether acute or convalescent, the COVID-19 samples came from the United States, Italy and Spain.

TCRdb's copy holds only in-frame clones and misses some; the assay was immunoSEQ multiplex PCR. The sample comprises fewer than 200,000 clones, approximately 84% of which are singletons, and under 8.5% rests with the top ten. Germline-derived CDR1 and CDR2 are SGHVS and FQNEAQ. The CDR3 runs 14 residues. The V end was cut by 6 bases, the J end by 1 base, with 12 bases between. Sequencing input: peripheral blood. This receptor was taken from an older woman with COVID-19, enrolled during active disease. J is TRBJ1-1 and V is TRBV7-8; no firm D call. CDR3 sequence reads: CASRPITGNTEAFF. The CDR3 DNA follows: TGTGCCAGCAGACCTATTACCGGGAACACTGAAGCTTTCTTT. Full variable domain (outside the CDR3, taken from reference TRBV7-8 and TRBJ1-1): GAGVSQSPRYKVAKRGQDVALRCDPISGHVSLFWYQQALGQGPEFLTYFQNEAQLDKSGLPSDRFFAERPEGSVSTLKIQRTQQEDSAVYLCASRPITGNTEAFFGQGTRLTVV.